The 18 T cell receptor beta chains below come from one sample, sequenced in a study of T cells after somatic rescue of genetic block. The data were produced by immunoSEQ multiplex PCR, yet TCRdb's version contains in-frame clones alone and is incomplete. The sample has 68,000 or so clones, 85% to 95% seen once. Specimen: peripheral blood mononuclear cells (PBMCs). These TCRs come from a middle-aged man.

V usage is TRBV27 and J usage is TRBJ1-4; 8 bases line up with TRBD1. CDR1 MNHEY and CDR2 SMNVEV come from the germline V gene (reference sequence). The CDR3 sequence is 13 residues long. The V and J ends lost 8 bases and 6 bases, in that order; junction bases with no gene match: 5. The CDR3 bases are TGTGCCAGCTCGGACAGGGCGGATGAAAAACTGTTTTTT. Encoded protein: CASSDRADEKLFF.

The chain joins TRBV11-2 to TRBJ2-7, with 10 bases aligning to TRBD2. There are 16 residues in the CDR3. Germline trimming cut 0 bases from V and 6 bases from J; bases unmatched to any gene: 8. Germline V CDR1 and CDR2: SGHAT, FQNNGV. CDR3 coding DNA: TGTGCCAGCAGCTTAGATTTAGCGGGGGGCTTCTCCGAGCAGTACTTC. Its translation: CASSLDLAGGFSEQYF.

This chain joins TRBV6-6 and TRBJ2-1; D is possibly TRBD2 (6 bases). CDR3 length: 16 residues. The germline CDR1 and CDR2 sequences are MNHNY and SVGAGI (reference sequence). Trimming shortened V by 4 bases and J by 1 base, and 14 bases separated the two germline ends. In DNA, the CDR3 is TGTGCCAGCAGTTCCCCCCTTCTAGCGTCCTACAATGAGCAGTTCTTC. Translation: CASSSPLLASYNEQFF.

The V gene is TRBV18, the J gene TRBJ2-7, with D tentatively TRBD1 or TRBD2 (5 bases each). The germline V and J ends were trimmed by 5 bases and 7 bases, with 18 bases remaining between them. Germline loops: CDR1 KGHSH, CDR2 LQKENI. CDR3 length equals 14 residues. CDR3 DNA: TGTGCCAGCTCAGGGGGAGTGAGGGGCGGAGAGCAGTACTTC. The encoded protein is CASSGGVRGGEQYF.

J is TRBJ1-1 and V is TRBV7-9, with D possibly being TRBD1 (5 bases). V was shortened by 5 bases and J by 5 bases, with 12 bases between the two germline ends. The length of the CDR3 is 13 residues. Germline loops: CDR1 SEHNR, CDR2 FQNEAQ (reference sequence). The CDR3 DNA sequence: TGTGCCAGCAGCCCGTTGGGGGGGACTGAAGCTTTCTTT. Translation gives CASSPLGGTEAFF.

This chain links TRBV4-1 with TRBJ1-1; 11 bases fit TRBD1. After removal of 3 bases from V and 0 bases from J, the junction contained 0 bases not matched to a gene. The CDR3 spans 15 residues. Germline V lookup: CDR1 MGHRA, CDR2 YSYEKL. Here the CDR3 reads CASSQGQGVNTEAFF. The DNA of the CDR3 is TGCGCCAGCAGCCAGGGACAGGGGGTGAACACTGAAGCTTTCTTT.

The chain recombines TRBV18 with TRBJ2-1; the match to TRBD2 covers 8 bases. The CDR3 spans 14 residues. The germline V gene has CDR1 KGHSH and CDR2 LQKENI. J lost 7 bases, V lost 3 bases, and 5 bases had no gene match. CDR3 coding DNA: TGTGCCAGCTCACCCCCTGTAGCGGGGAATGAGCAGTTCTTC. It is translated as CASSPPVAGNEQFF.

CDR3 residues: CASSLDAGQYF. The CDR3 nucleotides are TGTGCCAGCAGCTTAGATGCGGGGCAGTATTTT. The chain links TRBV7-6 to TRBJ2-3; a possible D gene is TRBD2 (5 bases). The CDR3 runs 11 residues. Per the germline V gene, CDR1 is SGHVS and CDR2 is FNYEAQ. V lost 1 base, J lost 11 bases, and 7 bases lay in between.

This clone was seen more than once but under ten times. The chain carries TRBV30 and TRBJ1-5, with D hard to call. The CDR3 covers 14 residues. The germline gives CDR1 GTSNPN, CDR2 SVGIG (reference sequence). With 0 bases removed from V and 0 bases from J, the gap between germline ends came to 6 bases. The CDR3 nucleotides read TGTGCCTGGAGTGTAAGTGATAGCAATCAGCCCCAGCATTTT. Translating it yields CAWSVSDSNQPQHF.

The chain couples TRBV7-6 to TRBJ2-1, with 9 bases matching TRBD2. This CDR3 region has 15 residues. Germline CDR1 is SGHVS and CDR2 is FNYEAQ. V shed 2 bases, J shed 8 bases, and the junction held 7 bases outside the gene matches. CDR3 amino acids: CASSLSRSGRDEQFF. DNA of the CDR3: TGTGCCAGCAGCTTATCTCGTAGCGGGAGAGATGAGCAGTTCTTC.

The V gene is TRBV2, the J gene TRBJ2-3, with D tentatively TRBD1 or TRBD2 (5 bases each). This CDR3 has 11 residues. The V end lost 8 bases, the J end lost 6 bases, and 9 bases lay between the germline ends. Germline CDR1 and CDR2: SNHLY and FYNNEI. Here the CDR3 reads CASGGIDTQYF. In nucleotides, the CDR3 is TGTGCCAGCGGGGGAATTGATACGCAGTATTTT.

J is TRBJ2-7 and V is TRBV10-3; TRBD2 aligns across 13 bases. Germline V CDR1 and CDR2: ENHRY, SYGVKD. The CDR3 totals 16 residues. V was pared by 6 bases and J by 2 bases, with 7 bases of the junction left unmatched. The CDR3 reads CAISPPTSGGAYEQYF. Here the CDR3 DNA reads TGTGCCATCAGCCCTCCAACTAGCGGGGGGGCCTACGAGCAGTACTTC.

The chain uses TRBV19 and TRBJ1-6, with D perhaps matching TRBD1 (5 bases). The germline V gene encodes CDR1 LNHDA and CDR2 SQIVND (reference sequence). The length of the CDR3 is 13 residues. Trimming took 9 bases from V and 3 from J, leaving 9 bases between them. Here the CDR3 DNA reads TGTGCCAGCGGGACGGACTATAATTCACCCCTCCACTTT. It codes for CASGTDYNSPLHF. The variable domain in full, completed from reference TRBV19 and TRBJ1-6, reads DGGITQSPKYLFRKEGQNVTLSCEQNLNHDAMYWYRQDPGQGLRLIYYSQIVNDFQKGDIAEGYSVSREKKESFPLTVTSAQKNPTAFYLCASGTDYNSPLHFGNGTRLTVT.

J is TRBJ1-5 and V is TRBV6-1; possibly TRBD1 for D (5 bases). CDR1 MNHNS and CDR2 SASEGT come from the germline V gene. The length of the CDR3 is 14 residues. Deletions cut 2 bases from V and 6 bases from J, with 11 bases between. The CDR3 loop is CASSESRGGQPQHF. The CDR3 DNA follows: TGTGCCAGCAGTGAATCAAGGGGTGGTCAGCCCCAGCATTTT.

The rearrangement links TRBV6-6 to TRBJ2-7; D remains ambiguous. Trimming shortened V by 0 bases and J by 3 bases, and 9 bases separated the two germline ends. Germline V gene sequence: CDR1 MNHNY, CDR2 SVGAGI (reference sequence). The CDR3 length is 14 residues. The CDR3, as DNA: TGTGCCAGCAGTTACTCCGGACCGGGCTACGAGCAGTACTTC. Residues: CASSYSGPGYEQYF.

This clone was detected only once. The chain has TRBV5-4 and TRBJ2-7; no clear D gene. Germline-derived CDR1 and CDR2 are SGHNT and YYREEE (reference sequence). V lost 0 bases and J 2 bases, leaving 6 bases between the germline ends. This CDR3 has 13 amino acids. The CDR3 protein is CASSLALTYEQYF. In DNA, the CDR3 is TGTGCCAGCAGCTTGGCCTTGACCTACGAGCAGTACTTC.

CDR3 DNA sequence: TGTGCCAGCAGCTTTTCAGGGGCCGGTCAGCCCCAGCATTTT. Encoded protein: CASSFSGAGQPQHF. This chain uses TRBV5-6 with TRBJ1-5, with D possibly TRBD1 on 6 matching bases. The CDR3 is 14 residues long. Trimming cost V 2 bases and J 6 bases, with 12 bases left between them. The germline gives CDR1 SGHDT, CDR2 YYEEEE.

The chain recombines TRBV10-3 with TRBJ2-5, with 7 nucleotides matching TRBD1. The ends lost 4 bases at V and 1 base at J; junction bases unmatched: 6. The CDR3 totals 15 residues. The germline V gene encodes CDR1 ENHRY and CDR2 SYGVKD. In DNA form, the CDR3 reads TGTGCCATCAGTGTACGACAGGGCCCCCAAGAGACCCAGTACTTC. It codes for CAISVRQGPQETQYF.